This T cell receptor beta chain was identified in a study of T-cell reconstitution after alpha-beta-depleted transplantation in children. This clonotype was seen ten or more times. The CDR3 contains 11 residues. Trimming cost V 6 bases and J 5 bases, with 10 bases left between them. Germline loops: CDR1 DFQATT, CDR2 SNEGSKA (reference sequence). Researchers prepared the TCRbeta library using unique molecular identifiers, the study reports. Each CDR3 protein gets one entry after TCRdb re-called the PCR reads with MiXCR. Of 490,000 or so distinct CDR3 sequences in the sample, about an eighth are singletons; the top ten hold under 7%.

The chain uses TRBV20-1 and TRBJ1-1; D may be TRBD1 (6 bases). The sequenced sample was PBMCs from the stem cell graft donor, obtained from the stem cell graft. This clonotype originated in a human donor who donated a stem cell graft to a child with combined immunodeficiency. This chain's CDR3 is CSAIGTTEAFF. Here the CDR3 DNA reads TGCAGTGCGATCGGGACAACTGAAGCTTTCTTT.